The subject of this entry is one TCR beta chain. Its cognate antigen has yet to be identified. It has no much larger one-base neighbor in the sample; base qualities were not kept. This sample is drawn from a study of T-cell memory formation after mild COVID-19 (dated by TCRdb to 2020 to 2022). Notes on the research overall: TCR sequence clusters from the two donors were found to be largely donor specific. Two young, previously healthy adult volunteers, one female and one male, were included in the cohort. Longitudinal TCRalpha and TCRbeta repertoire sequencing tracked T-cell clones expanding and contracting after mild COVID-19 in a couple of donors. Overall results and qualifications from the work: SARS-CoV-2 specificity of the second-wave clones peaking on day 37 was not confirmed. Some responding clones were detected in pre-infection memory, suggesting pre-existing cross-reactive memory T cells joined the SARS-CoV-2 response. Balanced CD4/CD8 phenotypes were observed for clones contracting from day 15 to 85, whereas a bias towards CD4+ was observed for a second wave of clones expanding from day 15 to 37. Only a couple of mild cases were covered in the study, and larger cohorts including severe cases with pre-infection samples were considered necessary. Contracting CD4+ clones were located mainly in the CM and EM memory subsets, whereas CD8+ clones were found to be enriched in EMRA.

Trimming at the junction amounts to 7 bases on V and 0 bases on J, and the germline ends lie 10 bases apart. In the germline V gene, CDR1 corresponds to KGHSH and CDR2 to LQKENI. The CDR3 numbers 14 residues from cysteine through phenylalanine. The sequence is cut down to CDR3 DNA, 42 bases in frame from base 1. Instrument used: Illumina NovaSeq 6000. TCRalpha and TCRbeta cDNA libraries were built by 5'RACE with constant-segment primers, adding sample barcodes and unique molecular identifiers. Trizol reagent was used to extract RNA from every sample. Libraries were amplified in two PCR steps, with a second sample barcode and Illumina TruSeq adapters added in the second step. Sequencing of libraries was performed on an Illumina NovaSeq with 2 x 150 bp paired-end reads. The original methods were these. Reads were demultiplexed and collapsed into UMI-guided consensus sequences with migec v1.2.7. With mixcr v2.1.11, UMI consensuses were aligned to TRA and TRB V and J templates and assembled into clonotypes. A clonotype was counted as expanded or contracted only if both edgeR and NoisET called the change significant, with noise models trained on biological replicates. edgeR calls used a false discovery rate-adjusted p below 0.01 and a log2 fold-change threshold of 1. As an exploratory analysis of dynamics, PCA with hierarchical clustering was applied to max-normalized trajectories of the 1000 most abundant clonotypes. Separately sequenced CD4+ and CD8+ repertoires were used to assign a CD4 or CD8 phenotype to each responding clone. The public reads were run again by TCRdb, first through fastp at Q25 and then through MiXCR, and only productive beta chains were kept. For every CDR3 protein sequence, its rows merge into one entry that carries the most common genes and DNA. What appears here as the V and J calls and clone size reflects TCRdb's work, not the paper's. In all, the sample holds roughly 450,000 distinct CDR3 sequences, and 15% to 20% of those were seen once. Approximately 13% of the sample is in the top ten clones.

Ficoll-Paque density gradient centrifugation was used to isolate PBMCs. Specimen: PBMCs or a T cell subset sorted from them (not recorded which). The TCR originated in an adult woman who had mild COVID-19 (a few samples of this study predate the infection). The sample titles of this study are shuffled in the database, so cell type and time point are left out; the donor was told from shared clones. The V and J segments used are TRBV18 and TRBJ2-1; D gene: possibly TRBD1, on 6 matching bases. At the DNA level, the sequence is TGTGCCAGCTTGAGGACAGTCTCCTACAATGAGCAGTTCTTC. Its protein product is CASLRTVSYNEQFF.